Sequencing of this TCR beta chain was carried out in a study of T cell repertoires in ileal Crohn's disease. A word on this clone: Other DNA sequences in this specimen translate into the identical CDR3.

Produced via immunoSEQ multiplex PCR; TCRdb's table is partial and in-frame only. Counted here are approximately 2,500 clones, almost 70% occurring once; the ten biggest clones make up under 25%. Time point specified: neoterminal ileum biopsy at postoperative endoscopy, about 6 months after surgery. The CDR3 spans 15 residues. Germline V gene sequence: CDR1 SNHLY, CDR2 FYNNEI. V was clipped by 4 bases and J by 1 base; unmatched bases: 4. The TCR was taken from an adult with Crohn's disease. The chain is built from TRBV2 and TRBJ2-3, with TRBD2 matching 8 bases. The sequenced sample consisted of ileal tissue. The CDR3 protein is CASSVPAGGTDTQYF. CDR3 DNA: TGTGCCAGCAGTGTTCCAGCGGGGGGCACAGATACGCAGTATTTT.